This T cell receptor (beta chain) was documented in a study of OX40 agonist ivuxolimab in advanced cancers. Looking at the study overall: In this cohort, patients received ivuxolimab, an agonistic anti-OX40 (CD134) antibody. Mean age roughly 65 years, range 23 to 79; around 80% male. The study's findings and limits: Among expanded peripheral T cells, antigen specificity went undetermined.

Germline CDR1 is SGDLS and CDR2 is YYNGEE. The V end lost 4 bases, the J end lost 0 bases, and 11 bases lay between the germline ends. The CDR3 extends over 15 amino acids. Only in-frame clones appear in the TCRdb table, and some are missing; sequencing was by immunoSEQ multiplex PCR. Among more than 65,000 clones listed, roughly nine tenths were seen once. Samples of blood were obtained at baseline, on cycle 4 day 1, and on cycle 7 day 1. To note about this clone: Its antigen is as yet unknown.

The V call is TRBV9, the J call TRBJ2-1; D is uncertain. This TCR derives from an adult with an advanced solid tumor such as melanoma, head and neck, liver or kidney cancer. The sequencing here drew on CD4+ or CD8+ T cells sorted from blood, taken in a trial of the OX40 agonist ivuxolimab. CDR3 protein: CASSLDASSYNEQFF. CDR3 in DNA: TGTGCCAGCAGCCTCGACGCGAGCTCCTACAATGAGCAGTTCTTC.